This TCR beta chain derives from a study of blood T cell repertoires in COVID-19. Assay used: immunoSEQ multiplex PCR; TCRdb lists only in-frame clones, some missing. This sample yields 200,000 to 250,000 clones, of which 70% to 85% are seen a single time; about 1.7% belongs to the top ten. Germline V gene lookup returns CDR1 SGHNT and CDR2 YENEEA. V lost 4 bases, J lost 6 bases, and 10 bases lay in between. This CDR3 contains 14 residues. The chain is built from TRBV11-3 and TRBJ1-6; tentative D call: TRBD1 (5 bases). The receptor comes from a man in his sixties who had recovered from COVID-19. Sample: PBMCs or T cells enriched from blood (not recorded which). This CDR3 is CASSSRQINSPLHF. The CDR3 bases are TGTGCCAGCAGCTCCCGACAGATTAATTCACCCCTCCACTTT. The entire variable domain, with the rest obtained from reference TRBV11-3 and TRBJ1-6, is as follows: EAGVVQSPRYKIIEKKQPVAFWCNPISGHNTLYWYLQNLGQGPELLIRYENEEAVDDSQLPKDRFSAERLKGVDSTLKIQPAELGDSAVYLCASSSRQINSPLHFGNGTRLTVT.